Below are 5 T cell receptor beta chains sequenced from a single sample in a study of CDR3 diversity in severe acne. TCRdb re-derived calls from the PCR reads in MiXCR, one entry per CDR3 protein. The data hold fewer than 100,000 distinct CDR3 sequences, with around 53% observed a single time. Sequences were obtained from blood. These TCRs come from a male donor in good health, without acne.

The chain uses TRBV20-1 and TRBJ2-3; D is unresolved. The CDR3 loop spans 16 amino acids. Germline assignment: CDR1 DFQATT and CDR2 SNEGSKA (reference sequence). V was pared by 6 bases and J by 0 bases, with 19 bases between. The CDR3 reads CSAPFKGLASTDTQYF. CDR3 bases: TGCAGTGCCCCCTTTAAAGGTCTCGCTAGCACAGATACGCAGTATTTT.

This clonotype has a single count. This chain uses TRBV7-2 with TRBJ1-1, with D possibly being TRBD1 (6 bases). This CDR3 region has 14 residues. Germline CDR1 and CDR2: SGHTA and FQGNSA. V lost 7 bases to trimming and J lost 1 base, with 13 bases between them. CDR3 sequence reads: CASNPRGGNTEAFF. CDR3 bases: TGTGCCAGCAATCCCCGAGGGGGGAACACTGAAGCTTTCTTT.

The genes are TRBV7-3 and TRBJ1-2; possible D gene TRBD1, 6 bases. Per germline, CDR1 SGHTA and CDR2 FQGTGA. The CDR3 runs 12 residues. Trimming took 5 bases from V and 10 from J, leaving 14 bases between them. CDR3 amino acids: CASSQAPGDYTF. The DNA of the CDR3 is TGTGCCAGCAGCCAAGCCCCAGGGGACTACACCTTC.

The chain couples TRBV6-5 to TRBJ1-2; D is unclear. There are 14 residues in the CDR3. Trimming took off 0 bases at V and 6 bases at J, with 11 bases between the two ends. Per the germline V gene, CDR1 is MNHEY and CDR2 is SVGAGI. The DNA of the CDR3 is TGTGCCAGCAGTTACTCGTCTCGCCCGGATGGCTACACCTTC. Residues: CASSYSSRPDGYTF.

Concerning this clonotype: The conserved closing phenylalanine or tryptophan is absent in this CDR3, likely reflecting a read error. The chain couples TRBV5-8 to TRBJ2-7; D unclear. Trimming shortened V by 4 bases and J by 6 bases, and 5 bases separated the two germline ends. The germline V gene encodes CDR1 SGHTS and CDR2 YDEGEE. The length of the CDR3 is 10 residues. This CDR3 reads CASSQGEQYC. Written as DNA, the CDR3 is TGTGCCAGCAGCCAAGGCGAGCAGTACTGC.